This T cell receptor (beta chain) is drawn from a study of T cells after posttransplantation cyclophosphamide. Here immunoSEQ multiplex PCR was the method, and the copy in TCRdb shows in-frame clones only, minus some. The repertoire has 23,000 or so clones, roughly nine tenths of them found once; the top ten carry roughly 12%. A marrow graft followed busulfan-fludarabine conditioning, with cyclophosphamide on days +3 and +4. Overall study findings and caveats: Later blood repertoires were often dominated by clones from the donor CD8+ memory compartment.

As for this clone: Its antigen remains unknown.

The clonotype originates from a female patient aged 30 to 45 who received an allogeneic stem cell transplant from an unrelated donor, was CMV-positive, and had no GVHD. Some T cells may possibly be graft donor cells. Source: PBMCs, taken after allogeneic stem cell transplant with posttransplant cyclophosphamide.

The CDR3 loop reads CASSQGHNYEQYF. The DNA of the CDR3 is TGCGCCAGCAGCCAAGGGCATAACTACGAGCAGTACTTC. This sequence joins TRBV4-1 and TRBJ2-7; no reliable D call. Germline-derived CDR1 and CDR2 are MGHRA and YSYEKL. Trimming left V 1 base short and J 3 bases short, with 7 bases between. There are 13 residues in the CDR3.